Presented here are 14 T cell receptor beta chains from one specimen sequenced in a study of T cell changes during pregnancy in multiple sclerosis. Clones were sequenced by immunoSEQ multiplex PCR, and TCRdb holds only the in-frame ones, with some missing. The table lists about 100,000 clones, over 80% of them singletons. Sample: peripheral blood, taken after pregnancy. These TCRs come from a female donor with multiple sclerosis, enrolled in a pregnancy study.

This clone was found once. The chain carries TRBV10-1 and TRBJ1-5; the D is unclear. Trimming took off 9 bases at V and 0 bases at J, with 27 bases between the two ends. CDR1 WNHNN and CDR2 SYGVQD come from the germline V gene (reference sequence). This CDR3 comprises 19 residues. CDR3 sequence (DNA): TGCGCCAGTGGGAGGCCCCCTAAAGAGGTATATTATAGCAATCAGCCCCAGCATTTT. Protein product: CASGRPPKEVYYSNQPQHF.

This clone was recorded a few times. The rearrangement links TRBV28 to TRBJ2-7; TRBD2 matches at 7 bases. This CDR3 region has 16 residues. Germline V CDR1 and CDR2: MDHEN, SYDVKM. V was clipped by 2 bases and J by 3 bases; unmatched bases: 10. The CDR3 reads CASSLAGLADNYEQYF. Here the CDR3 DNA reads TGTGCCAGCAGTTTAGCTGGGCTAGCGGACAACTACGAGCAGTACTTC. The full variable domain, rest sourced from reference TRBV28 and TRBJ2-7, is DVKVTQSSRYLVKRTGEKVFLECVQDMDHENMFWYRQDPGLGLRLIYFSYDVKMKEKGDIPEGYSVSREKKERFSLILESASTNQTSMYLCASSLAGLADNYEQYFGPGTRLTVT.

The rearrangement links TRBV7-9 to TRBJ2-1; 7 bases align to TRBD2. The CDR3 spans 16 residues. Trimming took 5 bases from V and 4 from J; bases not matched to a gene: 11. Germline CDR1 SEHNR, CDR2 FQNEAQ (reference sequence). CDR3 nucleotides: TGTGCCAGCAGCCCGATTGCGGGAGTGCGGTACAATGAGCAGTTCTTC. Amino acids: CASSPIAGVRYNEQFF.

This chain connects TRBV21-1 to TRBJ2-1; TRBD1, the table's D call, lacks a check against the DNA. TRBV21-1 is given as a pseudogene. The CDR3 extends over 16 amino acids. This chain's CDR3 is CASATFRDRGRNEQFF. The CDR3 DNA is TGTGCCAGCGCTACCTTCCGGGACAGGGGGCGGAATGAGCAGTTCTTC.

This rearrangement joins TRBV5-4 to TRBJ2-1; 7 bases line up with TRBD1. The V gene's germline CDR1 is SGHNT and CDR2 YYREEE (reference sequence). The CDR3 is 15 residues long. J was trimmed by 4 bases and V by 0 bases; bases with no gene match: 4. The CDR3 DNA is TGTGCCAGCAGCTTGGTAGGGGGCAAGTACAATGAGCAGTTCTTC. Translation gives CASSLVGGKYNEQFF.

The chain links TRBV6-6 to TRBJ1-2, with 8 nucleotides matching TRBD1. Germline CDR1 reads MNHNY; CDR2 reads SVGAGI (reference sequence). V shed 5 bases, J shed 5 bases, and the junction held 13 bases outside the gene matches. The CDR3 has 16 residues. CDR3 amino acids: CASSNSPQGAVYGYTF. The CDR3 nucleotides are TGTGCCAGCAGTAACAGCCCCCAGGGGGCGGTATATGGCTACACCTTC.

The chain uses TRBV19 and TRBJ1-2; no clear D. V was shortened by 10 bases and J by 0 bases, with 18 bases between the two germline ends. Germline lookup yields CDR1 LNHDA and CDR2 SQIVND (reference sequence). This CDR3 contains 15 residues. The CDR3 nucleotides read TGTGCCACCCTCCCGGCGGGCAGAACTAACTATGGCTACACCTTC. Its translation: CATLPAGRTNYGYTF.

The V and J genes are TRBV6-1 and TRBJ2-5, with 8 bases that match TRBD1. This CDR3 has 15 amino acids. V gave up 3 bases and J gave up 7 bases; unmatched junction bases: 10. Germline-derived CDR1 and CDR2 are MNHNS and SASEGT. The CDR3 protein is CASSDLGQGMGTQYF. CDR3 DNA: TGTGCCAGCAGTGATCTCGGACAGGGCATGGGGACCCAGTACTTC.

Concerning this clone itself: This same CDR3 is encoded by further DNA sequences in the sample. This chain links TRBV18 with TRBJ2-7; 8 nucleotides align to TRBD1. Germline CDR1 is KGHSH and CDR2 is LQKENI. The length of the CDR3 is 14 residues. J gave up 2 bases and V 3 bases, and 3 bases lay outside the gene matches. CDR3 sequence: CASSPGTGAYEQYF. CDR3 DNA: TGTGCCAGCTCACCCGGGACAGGAGCCTACGAGCAGTACTTC.

The chain combines TRBV5-1 with TRBJ1-6; D possibly corresponds to TRBD1 (6 bases). Germline lookup yields CDR1 SGHRS and CDR2 YFSETQ. V was trimmed by 4 bases and J by 7 bases, leaving 12 bases between them. The CDR3 runs to 14 residues. DNA of the CDR3: TGCGCCAGCAGCCCCGGACAGCGAAATTCACCCCTCCACTTT. Translating gives CASSPGQRNSPLHF.

A single count supports this clone. The chain joins TRBV2 to TRBJ2-5; the D gene is possibly TRBD1 (5 bases). The CDR3 totals 14 residues. Germline V lookup: CDR1 SNHLY, CDR2 FYNNEI. V dropped 3 bases and J dropped 1 base, with 9 bases sitting between them. This CDR3 is CASSDGAAQETQYF. CDR3 DNA: TGTGCCAGCAGTGATGGGGCTGCCCAAGAGACCCAGTACTTC.

This CDR3 reads CASSLRPSGTPTDTQYF. For the CDR3, the DNA is TGTGCCAGCAGCTTACGTCCCAGCGGGACTCCCACAGATACGCAGTATTTT. The gene calls are TRBV7-3 and TRBJ2-3; the match to TRBD2 covers 7 bases. V lost 2 bases and J lost 2; bases outside the gene matches: 10. Germline CDR1 and CDR2: SGHTA and FQGTGA. This CDR3 is 17 amino acids long.

J is TRBJ1-1 and V is TRBV6-5, with D possibly being TRBD1 (6 bases). The CDR3 is 13 residues long. V lost 5 bases and J lost 1, with 8 bases in between. The germline V gene has CDR1 MNHEY and CDR2 SVGAGI. The CDR3 DNA reads as TGTGCCAGCAGTCAACAGGGGAACACTGAAGCTTTCTTT. Amino acids: CASSQQGNTEAFF.

The chain links TRBV9 to TRBJ2-1; TRBD2 aligns across 10 bases. With V trimmed by 3 bases and J by 0 bases, 0 bases remained unmatched. The CDR3 length is 15 residues. Germline-derived CDR1 and CDR2 are SGDLS and YYNGEE. CDR3: CASSASGSSYNEQFF. Here the CDR3 DNA reads TGTGCCAGCAGCGCTAGCGGGAGCTCCTACAATGAGCAGTTCTTC.